One and the same sample provided the 12 T cell receptor beta chains below, sequenced in a study of blood T cell repertoires in COVID-19. Sequencing was performed with immunoSEQ multiplex PCR; in TCRdb, only in-frame clones are kept and a portion is missing. The table shows over 300,000 clones, with 85% occurring only once. Sequenced sample: peripheral blood. These receptors all stem from a human donor in a cohort sampled during active COVID-19.

In its sample, this clone was seen once. The chain links TRBV12-3 or TRBV12-4 to TRBJ2-2; D is undetermined. The CDR3 has 12 residues. Trimming took 7 bases from V and 6 from J, leaving 9 bases between them. The CDR3 loop is CASNSGAGELFF. DNA of the CDR3: TGTGCCAGCAATTCCGGTGCCGGGGAGCTGTTTTTT.

J is TRBJ1-1 and V is TRBV5-1, with 8 bases lining up with TRBD1. Trimming removed 4 bases from V and 1 base from J; junction bases left unmatched: 9. CDR1 is SGHRS and CDR2 is YFSETQ in the germline V gene. The CDR3 runs 16 residues. This CDR3 is CASSPGQGSGNTEAFF. CDR3 bases: TGCGCCAGCAGCCCCGGACAGGGTAGCGGGAACACTGAAGCTTTCTTT.

The chain joins TRBV7-2 to TRBJ2-1, with D hard to call. Germline V lookup: CDR1 SGHTA, CDR2 FQGNSA. The germline V and J ends were trimmed by 1 base and 6 bases, with 7 bases remaining between them. The CDR3 has 13 residues. The CDR3 coding sequence is TGTGCCAGCAGCTTAGGGCCCCCCAATGAGCAGTTCTTC. This gives the protein CASSLGPPNEQFF.

The chain has TRBV30 and TRBJ2-7, with a weak D call TRBD1 (5 bases). Germline loops: CDR1 GTSNPN, CDR2 SVGIG (reference sequence). V was cut by 2 bases and J by 6 bases, with 11 bases left in between. The CDR3 sequence is 12 residues long. CDR3 residues: CAWSSATVEQYF. DNA of the CDR3: TGTGCCTGGAGTTCGGCGACAGTCGAGCAGTACTTC.

V is TRBV3-1 (or the pseudogene TRBV3-2) and J is TRBJ1-2; 8 bases agree with TRBD1. The CDR3 sequence is 16 residues long. Germline V gives CDR1 LGHDT, CDR2 YNNKEL (reference sequence). V lost 1 base, J lost 4 bases, and 8 bases stayed unmatched. CDR3 in amino acids: CASSQGNPGGGYGYTF. The CDR3 DNA follows: TGTGCCAGCAGCCAAGGTAACCCAGGGGGCGGCTATGGCTACACCTTC.

DNA of the CDR3: TGTGCCAGCTCACCACCGTCCGCAGGGGTTGGGGCCAACGTCCTGACTTTC. Residues: CASSPPSAGVGANVLTF. This chain uses TRBV18 with TRBJ2-6; tentative D call: TRBD1 (6 bases). Trimming removed 0 bases from V and 3 bases from J, with 12 bases in between. The germline V gene encodes CDR1 KGHSH and CDR2 LQKENI. The CDR3 loop spans 17 amino acids.

The chain employs TRBV2 and TRBJ1-2; TRBD1 matches 9 bases. Germline V CDR1 and CDR2: SNHLY, FYNNEI. The length of the CDR3 is 14 residues. Germline trimming cut 6 bases from V and 6 bases from J; bases unmatched to any gene: 8. For the CDR3, the DNA is TGTGCCAGCAGAGAGACAGGGGGTCAGGATGGCTACACCTTC. It yields the protein CASRETGGQDGYTF. Combining the CDR3 with reference TRBV2 and TRBJ1-2 gives the whole variable domain EPEVTQTPSHQVTQMGQEVILRCVPISNHLYFYWYRQILGQKVEFLVSFYNNEISEKSEIFDDQFSVERPDGSNFTLKIRSTKLEDSAMYFCASRETGGQDGYTFGSGTRLTVV.

This rearrangement joins TRBV6-6 to TRBJ2-6, with 12 bases identical to TRBD1. The germline V gene encodes CDR1 MNHNY and CDR2 SVGAGI (reference sequence). The CDR3 sequence is 20 residues long. Trimming took 6 bases from V and 4 from J; bases not matched to a gene: 16. The CDR3 bases are TGTGCCAGCAGCCCCCTCCGATGGGGACAGGGGGCGCGAGGGGCCAACGTCCTGACTTTC. Its protein is CASSPLRWGQGARGANVLTF.

The V call is TRBV30, the J call TRBJ1-2; D possibly corresponds to TRBD1 (5 bases). Germline V lookup: CDR1 GTSNPN, CDR2 SVGIG (reference sequence). The CDR3 is 13 amino acids. Trimming pared 2 bases from V and 3 bases from J, leaving 10 bases between. The CDR3 DNA sequence: TGTGCCTGGAGTAATCAGGGCGACTATGGCTACACCTTC. Amino acids: CAWSNQGDYGYTF.

The chain carries TRBV7-9 and TRBJ1-4; possible D gene TRBD1, 6 bases. This CDR3 contains 15 residues. Trimming stripped 5 bases from V and 8 bases from J, with 18 bases between. CDR1 and CDR2 from the germline V gene are SEHNR and FQNEAQ (reference sequence). CDR3 sequence (DNA): TGTGCCAGCAGCCGAAACAGGGTAGTTGGCGAAAAACTGTTTTTT. Its protein is CASSRNRVVGEKLFF.

The chain couples TRBV28 to TRBJ2-3; TRBD2 is a possible D gene (6 bases). Germline values: CDR1 MDHEN, CDR2 SYDVKM. The CDR3 has 15 residues. V lost 4 bases and J lost 2, with 13 bases in between. CDR3 amino acids: CASSSPGLHTDTQYF. CDR3 DNA sequence: TGTGCCAGCAGTTCCCCGGGACTGCACACAGATACGCAGTATTTT.

The chain carries TRBV9 and TRBJ1-1, with D hard to call. The V end was cut by 0 bases, the J end by 2 bases, with 11 bases between. The CDR3 totals 15 residues. Germline lookup yields CDR1 SGDLS and CDR2 YYNGEE. CDR3 region: CASSVVGSTNTEAFF. CDR3 nucleotides: TGTGCCAGCAGCGTAGTGGGCAGTACAAACACTGAAGCTTTCTTT. The full variable domain, in which reference TRBV9 and TRBJ1-1 provide the parts outside the CDR3, is DSGVTQTPKHLITATGQRVTLRCSPRSGDLSVYWYQQSLDQGLQFLIQYYNGEERAKGNILERFSAQQFPDLHSELNLSSLELGDSALYFCASSVVGSTNTEAFFGQGTRLTVV.